The TCR beta chain under discussion was sequenced for a study of shared clonotypes between healthy human individuals. Overall study: For every donor, three CD4 naive, three CD4 memory, two CD8 naive and one CD8 memory plates were used.

On this clone itself: Its specificity is unknown.

Study results and caveats: Naive subsets tended to show greater estimated richness than memory subsets.

Profiling relied on immunoSEQ multiplex PCR, and the TCRdb table lists in-frame clones only, not all of them. The table has around 1,900,000 clones, just over 90% seen once. It was CD45RO-negative cells, positively selected for CCR7, that made up naive CD8 cells, with terminally differentiated effector memory CD45RA+ cells excluded. All of the donors resided in Nashville, Tennessee, and each was a Caucasian adult. V gave up 2 bases and J gave up 8 bases; unmatched junction bases: 6. The CDR3 sequence is 15 residues long. Germline V gives CDR1 LNHDA, CDR2 SQIVND (reference sequence). This receptor was obtained from a man aged 18 to 29 in good health. Some clones in this sample may be carry-over from other donors' samples. The rearrangement joins TRBV19 to TRBJ2-1; 10 bases agree with TRBD2. Sequenced sample: naive CD8+ T cells from PBMCs. The CDR3 region is CASSISGRVGDEQFF. DNA of the CDR3: TGTGCCAGTAGTATAAGCGGGAGGGTTGGGGATGAGCAGTTCTTC.